Reported below is one T cell receptor beta chain. Its target is unknown. This may come from a read error, since a much larger clone is one base off. The protocol was immunoSEQ multiplex PCR, while the TCRdb copy is restricted to in-frame clones and leaves out a portion. The sample has roughly 110,000 clones, less than 90% seen once. This sample is drawn from a study of cytomegalovirus exposure and HLA in healthy donors. Findings of the study overall: Overall, around 160 TCR beta chains were annotated as cytomegalovirus-associated. Confirmation was obtained in vitro that a few CMV-associated chains are specific for CMV antigens.

Trimming at V came to 5 bases and at J to 4 bases, leaving 2 bases not matched to a gene. The CDR3 has 15 residues. The germline V gene encodes CDR1 MNHNS and CDR2 SASEGT. The rearrangement joins TRBV6-1 to TRBJ2-3; TRBD2 matches 14 bases. This receptor was identified in a woman between 18 and 29 years old in good health and CMV-seropositive. Material: PBMCs. CDR3 residues: CASSQTSGGADTQYF. The CDR3 nucleotides are TGTGCCAGCAGTCAGACTAGCGGGGGGGCAGATACGCAGTATTTT.